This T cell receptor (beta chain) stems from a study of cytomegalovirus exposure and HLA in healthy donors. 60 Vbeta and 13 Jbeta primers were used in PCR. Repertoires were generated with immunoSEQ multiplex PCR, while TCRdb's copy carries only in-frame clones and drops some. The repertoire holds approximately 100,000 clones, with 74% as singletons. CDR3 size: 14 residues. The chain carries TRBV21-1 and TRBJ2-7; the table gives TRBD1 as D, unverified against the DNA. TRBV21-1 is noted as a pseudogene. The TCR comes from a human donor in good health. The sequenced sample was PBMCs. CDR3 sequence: CASSSRTGVYEQYF. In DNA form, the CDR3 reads TGTGCCAGCAGCTCCCGGACAGGGGTCTACGAGCAGTACTTC.